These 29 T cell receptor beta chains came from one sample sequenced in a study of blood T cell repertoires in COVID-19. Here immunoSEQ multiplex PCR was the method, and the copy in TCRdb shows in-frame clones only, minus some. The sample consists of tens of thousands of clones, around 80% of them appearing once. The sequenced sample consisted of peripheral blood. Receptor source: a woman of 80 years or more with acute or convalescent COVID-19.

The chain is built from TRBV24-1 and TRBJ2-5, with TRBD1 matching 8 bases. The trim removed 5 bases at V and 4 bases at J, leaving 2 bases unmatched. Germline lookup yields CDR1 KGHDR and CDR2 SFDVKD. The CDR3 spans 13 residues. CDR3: CATSVTGGETQYF. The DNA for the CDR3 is TGTGCCACCAGTGTCACAGGGGGAGAGACCCAGTACTTC.

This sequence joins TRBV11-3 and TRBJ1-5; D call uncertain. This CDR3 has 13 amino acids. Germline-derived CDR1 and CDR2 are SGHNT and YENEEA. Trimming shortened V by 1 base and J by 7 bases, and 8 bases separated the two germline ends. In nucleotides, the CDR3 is TGTGCCAGCAGCTTAGGCAGTCGACAGCCCCAGCATTTT. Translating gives CASSLGSRQPQHF. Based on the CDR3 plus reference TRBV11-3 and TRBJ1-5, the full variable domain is EAGVVQSPRYKIIEKKQPVAFWCNPISGHNTLYWYLQNLGQGPELLIRYENEEAVDDSQLPKDRFSAERLKGVDSTLKIQPAELGDSAVYLCASSLGSRQPQHFGDGTRLSIL.

CDR3 sequence reads: CASSLRQAQAGANVLTF. The CDR3 DNA reads TGTGCCAGCAGCCTCCGACAGGCGCAAGCTGGGGCCAACGTCCTGACTTTC. The chain is built from TRBV7-6 and TRBJ2-6, with a weak D call TRBD1 (6 bases). Germline V gives CDR1 SGHVS, CDR2 FNYEAQ. The ends were cut back, 5 bases at V and 2 bases at J, with 16 bases in the middle. This CDR3 is 17 amino acids long.

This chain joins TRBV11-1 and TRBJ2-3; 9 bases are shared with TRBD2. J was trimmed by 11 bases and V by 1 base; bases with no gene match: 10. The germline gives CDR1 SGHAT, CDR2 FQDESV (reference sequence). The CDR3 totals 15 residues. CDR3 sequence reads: CASSLGPVAGVKQYF. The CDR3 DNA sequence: TGTGCCAGCAGCTTAGGTCCAGTAGCGGGAGTCAAGCAGTATTTT.

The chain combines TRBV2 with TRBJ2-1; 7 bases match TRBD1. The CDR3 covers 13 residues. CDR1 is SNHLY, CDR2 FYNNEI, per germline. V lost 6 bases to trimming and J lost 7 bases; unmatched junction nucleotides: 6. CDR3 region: CASSRDRQNEQFF. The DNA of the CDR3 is TGTGCCAGCAGCCGGGACAGACAGAATGAGCAGTTCTTC.

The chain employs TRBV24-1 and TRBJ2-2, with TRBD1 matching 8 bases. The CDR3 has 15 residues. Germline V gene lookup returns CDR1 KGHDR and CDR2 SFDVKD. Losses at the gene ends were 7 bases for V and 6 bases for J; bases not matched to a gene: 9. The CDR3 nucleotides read TGTGCCACCAGGGCGACAGGGGTGGGGTCCGGGGAGCTGTTTTTT. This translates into CATRATGVGSGELFF.

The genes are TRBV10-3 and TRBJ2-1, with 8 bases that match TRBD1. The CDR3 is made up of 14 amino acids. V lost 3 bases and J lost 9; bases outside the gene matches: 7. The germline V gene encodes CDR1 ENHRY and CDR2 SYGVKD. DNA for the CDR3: TGTGCCATCAGTGAACGACAGGGGCGCTCTGAGCAGTTCTTC. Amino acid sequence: CAISERQGRSEQFF.

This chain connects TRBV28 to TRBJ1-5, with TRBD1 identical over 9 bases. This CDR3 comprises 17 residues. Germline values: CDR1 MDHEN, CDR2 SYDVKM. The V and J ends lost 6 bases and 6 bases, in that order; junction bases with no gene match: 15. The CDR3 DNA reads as TGTGCCAGCAGGCTACCCCCGGGACAGGGTTTAGGTCAGCCCCAGCATTTT. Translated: CASRLPPGQGLGQPQHF.

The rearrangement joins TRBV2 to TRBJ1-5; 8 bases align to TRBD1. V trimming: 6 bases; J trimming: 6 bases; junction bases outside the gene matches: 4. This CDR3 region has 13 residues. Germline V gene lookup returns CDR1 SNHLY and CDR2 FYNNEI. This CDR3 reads CASRDREGQPQHF. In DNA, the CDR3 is TGTGCCAGCAGGGACAGGGAAGGTCAGCCCCAGCATTTT.

CDR3 region: CASSILAGGRNEQFF. The CDR3 DNA sequence: TGTGCCAGCAGCATCTTAGCGGGAGGCAGGAATGAGCAGTTCTTC. The chain is built from TRBV7-3 and TRBJ2-1; 10 positions match TRBD2. CDR1 SGHTA and CDR2 FQGTGA come from the germline V gene. The CDR3 loop spans 15 amino acids. J gave up 7 bases and V 5 bases, and 8 bases lay outside the gene matches. Complete variable domain (other parts from reference TRBV7-3 and TRBJ2-1): GAGVSQTPSNKVTEKGKYVELRCDPISGHTALYWYRQSLGQGPEFLIYFQGTGAADDSGLPNDRFFAVRPEGSVSTLKIQRTERGDSAVYLCASSILAGGRNEQFFGPGTRLTVL.

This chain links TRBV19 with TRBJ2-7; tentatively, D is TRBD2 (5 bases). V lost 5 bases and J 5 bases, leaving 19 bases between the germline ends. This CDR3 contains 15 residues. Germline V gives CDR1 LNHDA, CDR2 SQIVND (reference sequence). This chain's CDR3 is CASSRRDTRRNEQYF. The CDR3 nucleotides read TGTGCCAGTAGTCGGCGCGACACCCGGAGGAACGAGCAGTACTTC.

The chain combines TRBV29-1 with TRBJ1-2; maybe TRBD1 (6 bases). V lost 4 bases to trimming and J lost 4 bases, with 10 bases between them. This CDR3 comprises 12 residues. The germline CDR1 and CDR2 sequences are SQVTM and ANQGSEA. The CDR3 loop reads CSVARDTYGYTF. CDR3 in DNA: TGCAGCGTTGCGAGGGACACCTATGGCTACACCTTC. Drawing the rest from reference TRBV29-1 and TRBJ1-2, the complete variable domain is SAVISQKPSRDICQRGTSLTIQCQVDSQVTMMFWYRQQPGQSLTLIATANQGSEATYESGFVIDKFPISRPNLTFSTLTVSNMSPEDSSIYLCSVARDTYGYTFGSGTRLTVV.

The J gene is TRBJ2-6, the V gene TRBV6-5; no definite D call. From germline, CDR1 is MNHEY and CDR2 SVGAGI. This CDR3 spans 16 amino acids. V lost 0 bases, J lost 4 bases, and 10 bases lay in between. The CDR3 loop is CASSYSSVEGANVLTF. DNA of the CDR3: TGTGCCAGCAGTTACTCTTCGGTGGAGGGGGCCAACGTCCTGACTTTC.

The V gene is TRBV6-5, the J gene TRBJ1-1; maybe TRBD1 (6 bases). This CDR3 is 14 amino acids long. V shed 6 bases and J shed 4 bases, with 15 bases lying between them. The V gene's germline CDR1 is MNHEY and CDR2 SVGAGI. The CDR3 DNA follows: TGTGCCAGCAGCCCGGGACACCCGGGCACTGAAGCTTTCTTT. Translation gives CASSPGHPGTEAFF.

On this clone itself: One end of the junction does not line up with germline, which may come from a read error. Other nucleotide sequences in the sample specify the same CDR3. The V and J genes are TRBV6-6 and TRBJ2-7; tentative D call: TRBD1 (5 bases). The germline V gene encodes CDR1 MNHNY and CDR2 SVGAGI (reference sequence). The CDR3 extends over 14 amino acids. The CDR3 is CASSKLSRGYEQYF. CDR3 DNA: TGTGCCAGCAGCAAACTAAGTAGGGGCTACGAGCAGTACTTT.

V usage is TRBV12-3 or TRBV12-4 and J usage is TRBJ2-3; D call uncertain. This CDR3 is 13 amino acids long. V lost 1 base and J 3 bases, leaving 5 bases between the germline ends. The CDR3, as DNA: TGTGCCAGCAGTTTAGTACAAACAGATACGCAGTATTTT. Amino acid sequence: CASSLVQTDTQYF.

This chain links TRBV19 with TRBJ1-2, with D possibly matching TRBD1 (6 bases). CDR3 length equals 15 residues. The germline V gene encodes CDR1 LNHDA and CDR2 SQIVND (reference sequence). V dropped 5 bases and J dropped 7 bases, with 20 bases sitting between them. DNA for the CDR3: TGTGCCAGTAGTCCGTCCCCCCGAGGGGGGGCTGGCTACACCTTC. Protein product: CASSPSPRGGAGYTF.

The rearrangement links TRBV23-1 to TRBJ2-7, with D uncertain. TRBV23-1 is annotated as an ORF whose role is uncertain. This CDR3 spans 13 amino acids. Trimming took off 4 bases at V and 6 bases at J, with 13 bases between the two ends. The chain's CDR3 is CASSLPGMREQYF. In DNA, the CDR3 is TGCGCCAGCAGTCTGCCAGGTATGCGCGAGCAGTACTTC.

The CDR3: CASSSGGRGNQPQHF. CDR3 bases: TGTGCCAGCAGTTCAGGGGGCAGGGGCAATCAGCCCCAGCATTTT. The rearrangement joins TRBV28 to TRBJ1-5; TRBD1 matches 8 bases. Germline trimming cut 4 bases from V and 2 bases from J; bases unmatched to any gene: 4. CDR1 and CDR2 (germline): MDHEN, SYDVKM. The CDR3 sequence is 15 residues long. Filled out from reference TRBV28 and TRBJ1-5, the complete variable domain reads DVKVTQSSRYLVKRTGEKVFLECVQDMDHENMFWYRQDPGLGLRLIYFSYDVKMKEKGDIPEGYSVSREKKERFSLILESASTNQTSMYLCASSSGGRGNQPQHFGDGTRLSIL.

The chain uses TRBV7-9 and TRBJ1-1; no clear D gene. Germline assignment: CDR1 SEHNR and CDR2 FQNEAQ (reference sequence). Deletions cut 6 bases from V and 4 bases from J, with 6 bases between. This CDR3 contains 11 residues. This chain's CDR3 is CASSPSTEAFF. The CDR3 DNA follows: TGTGCCAGCAGTCCCAGCACTGAAGCTTTCTTT.

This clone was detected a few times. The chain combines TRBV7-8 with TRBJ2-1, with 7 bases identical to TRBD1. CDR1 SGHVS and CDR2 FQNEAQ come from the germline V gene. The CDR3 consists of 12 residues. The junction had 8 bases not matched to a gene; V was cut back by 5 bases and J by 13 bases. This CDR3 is CASSRDSSGQFF. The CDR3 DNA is TGTGCCAGCAGCCGGGACAGCTCGGGTCAGTTCTTC.

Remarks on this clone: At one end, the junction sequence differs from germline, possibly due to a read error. The CDR3 sequence is CASSGAGDSSNEQYF. The CDR3 DNA is TGTGCCAGCAGCGGAGCGGGAGATAGCTCCAACGAGCAGTACTTC. The chain carries TRBV5-5 and TRBJ2-7, with TRBD2 matching over 8 bases. There are 15 residues in the CDR3. Germline V gives CDR1 SGHKS, CDR2 YYEKEE (reference sequence).

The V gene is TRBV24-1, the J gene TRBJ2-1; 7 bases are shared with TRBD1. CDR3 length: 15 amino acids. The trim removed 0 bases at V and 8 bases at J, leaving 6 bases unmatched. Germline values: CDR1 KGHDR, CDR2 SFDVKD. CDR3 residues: CATSDLLKGAYEQFF. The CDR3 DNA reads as TGTGCCACCAGTGATTTGCTCAAGGGGGCCTATGAGCAGTTCTTC.

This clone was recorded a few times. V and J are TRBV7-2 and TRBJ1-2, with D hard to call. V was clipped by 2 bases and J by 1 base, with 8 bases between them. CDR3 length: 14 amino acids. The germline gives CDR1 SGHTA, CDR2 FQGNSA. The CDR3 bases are TGTGCCAGCAGCTTAAGTAACAGTAACTATGGCTACACCTTC. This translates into CASSLSNSNYGYTF.

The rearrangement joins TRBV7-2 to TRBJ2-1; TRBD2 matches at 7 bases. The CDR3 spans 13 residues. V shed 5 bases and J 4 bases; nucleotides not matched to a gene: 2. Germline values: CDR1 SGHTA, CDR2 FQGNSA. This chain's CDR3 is CASSPRGYNEQFF. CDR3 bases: TGTGCCAGCAGCCCGCGGGGGTACAATGAGCAGTTCTTC.

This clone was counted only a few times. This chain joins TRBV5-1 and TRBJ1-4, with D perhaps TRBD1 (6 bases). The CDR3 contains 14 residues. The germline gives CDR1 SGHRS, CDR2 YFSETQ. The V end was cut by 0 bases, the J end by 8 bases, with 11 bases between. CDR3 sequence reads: CASSLAGGQEKLFF. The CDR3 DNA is TGCGCCAGCAGCTTGGCGGGGGGCCAGGAAAAACTGTTTTTT.

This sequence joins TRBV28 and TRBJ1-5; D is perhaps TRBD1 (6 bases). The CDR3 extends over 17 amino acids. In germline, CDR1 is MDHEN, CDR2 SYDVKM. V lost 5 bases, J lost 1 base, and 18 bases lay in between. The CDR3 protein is CASSPVGGARSNQPQHF. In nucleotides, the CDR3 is TGTGCCAGCAGTCCCGTGGGGGGGGCGCGGAGCAATCAGCCCCAGCATTTT.

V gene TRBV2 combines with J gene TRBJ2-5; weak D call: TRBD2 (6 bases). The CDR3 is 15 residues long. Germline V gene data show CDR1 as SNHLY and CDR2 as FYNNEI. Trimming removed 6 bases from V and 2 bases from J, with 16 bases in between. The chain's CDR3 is CASRSGGTEQETQYF. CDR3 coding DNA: TGTGCCAGCAGAAGCGGAGGGACGGAACAAGAGACCCAGTACTTC.

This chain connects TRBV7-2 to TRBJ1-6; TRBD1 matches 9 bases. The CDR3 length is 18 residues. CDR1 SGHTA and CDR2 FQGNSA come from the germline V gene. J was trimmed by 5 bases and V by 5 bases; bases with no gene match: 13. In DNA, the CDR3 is TGTGCCAGCAGCCTTAGGGTTACAGGGGGCCCCGATAATTCACCCCTCCACTTT. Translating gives CASSLRVTGGPDNSPLHF.